Listed here are 6 T cell receptor beta chains from one sample, sequenced in a study of T cells in Graves' hyperthyroidism and ophthalmopathy. TCR beta CDR3 regions were amplified from RNA transcripts. When the TCR CDR3 underwent first-round RT-PCR, the HTBI primer set was used. Each CDR3 protein gets one entry after TCRdb re-called the multiplex PCR reads with MiXCR. Counted here are hundreds of thousands of distinct CDR3 sequences, roughly a quarter occurring once; the ten biggest clones make up around 40%. What was sequenced was blood. The source is a woman in her forties with Graves' ophthalmopathy.

This clonotype has at least ten counts. The gene calls are TRBV7-2 and TRBJ2-2, with 8 bases matching TRBD1. The CDR3 length is 16 residues. The junction had 8 bases not matched to a gene; V was cut back by 3 bases and J by 5 bases. Germline V CDR1 and CDR2: SGHTA, FQGNSA. In DNA, the CDR3 is TGTGCCAGCAGCTTCTCCAGGGGGCTTTGGACCGGGGAGCTGTTTTTT. As protein: CASSFSRGLWTGELFF.

This clonotype appeared many times. The rearrangement joins TRBV18 to TRBJ2-7; 9 nucleotides align to TRBD1. The CDR3 loop spans 13 amino acids. Per germline, CDR1 KGHSH and CDR2 LQKENI. Losses at the gene ends were 4 bases for V and 5 bases for J; bases not matched to a gene: 3. The CDR3 DNA sequence: TGTGCCAGCTCACGGCGACAGGGGGACGAGCAGTACTTC. Its translation: CASSRRQGDEQYF.

The rearrangement uses TRBV15 and TRBJ2-5; TRBD1 matches 11 bases. From germline, CDR1 is LNHNV and CDR2 YYDKDF (reference sequence). The trim removed 4 bases at V and 5 bases at J, leaving 15 bases unmatched. This CDR3 has 18 residues. CDR3 sequence (DNA): TGTGCCACCAGCACCCTATCTGGGACAGGGGGGACTACGGAGACCCAGTACTTC. Translation gives CATSTLSGTGGTTETQYF.

The CDR3 is CASSRTGEQYF. The CDR3 DNA sequence: TGTGCCAGCTCACGCACTGGTGAGCAGTACTTC. The J gene is TRBJ2-7, the V gene TRBV18; unclear D gene. V lost 4 bases and J 7 bases, leaving 8 bases between the germline ends. The CDR3 runs to 11 residues. CDR1 and CDR2 (germline): KGHSH, LQKENI.

This clonotype was counted many times. The chain uses TRBV11-2 and TRBJ1-1; D not resolved. V was pared by 2 bases and J by 4 bases, with 8 bases between. Germline CDR1 and CDR2: SGHAT and FQNNGV. The CDR3 runs 13 residues. The DNA for the CDR3 is TGTGCCAGCAGCTTATTGGGCGCCACTGAAGCTTTCTTT. It yields the protein CASSLLGATEAFF. Looking up the rest from reference TRBV11-2 and TRBJ1-1 gives the full variable domain: EAGVAQSPRYKIIEKRQSVAFWCNPISGHATLYWYQQILGQGPKLLIQFQNNGVVDDSQLPKDRFSAERLKGVDSTLKIQPAKLEDSAVYLCASSLLGATEAFFGQGTRLTVV.

This clonotype has a count of ten or more. V is TRBV6-4 and J is TRBJ2-6; 9 nucleotides align to TRBD1. Germline V CDR1 and CDR2: MRHNA, SNTAGT. The CDR3 totals 17 residues. The trim removed 6 bases at V and 2 bases at J, leaving 8 bases unmatched. CDR3 sequence (DNA): TGTGCCAGCAGACAGACAGGGGGGACTCCTGGGGCCAACGTCCTGACTTTC. Amino acids: CASRQTGGTPGANVLTF.